Listed below are T cell receptor beta chains from one sample, sequenced in a study of blood T cells in healthy people across ages. TCRdb independently ran MiXCR on the 5' RACE reads; one entry per CDR3 protein. This sample has 700,000 or so distinct CDR3 sequences, with approximately 22% found just once. The sequenced material came from blood. Receptor source: a man in his sixties or seventies in good health. Each CDR3 is given with its conserved first and last residue. D genes are given only for firm matches. Not every row has a clone size; where given, it reads once, few, many or a size class.

NA,TRBJ1-1,TRBV12-3/TRBV12-4,few,CASSLRGLDTEAFF,TGTGCCAGCAGTCTTAGGGGTCTGGACACTGAAGCTTTCTTT
NA,TRBJ1-5,TRBV9,NA,CASSARGENQPQHF,TGTGCCAGCAGCGCCCGTGGGGAGAACCAGCCCCAGCATTTT
NA,TRBJ2-1,TRBV7-2,NA,CASSRRRGLIMNEQFF,TGTGCCAGCAGTCGCCGCAGGGGTTTAATCATGAATGAGCAGTTCTTC
NA,TRBJ1-4,TRBV12-3/TRBV12-4,NA,CASSFGGVEKLCF,TGTGCCAGCAGTTTTGGGGGAGTCGAAAAACTGTGTTTT
NA,TRBJ1-4,TRBV30,NA,CAGTSGHEKLFF,TGTGCCGGGACCTCGGGGCATGAAAAACTGTTTTTT
TRBD1,TRBJ1-2,TRBV9,NA,CASSERQGGGYTF,TGTGCCAGCAGCGAAAGACAGGGCGGGGGCTACACCTTC
TRBD2,TRBJ2-1,TRBV7-9,NA,CASSLASGGPDNEQFF,TGTGCCAGCAGCTTGGCCAGCGGGGGGCCTGACAATGAGCAGTTCTTC
TRBD2,TRBJ2-7,TRBV6-2/TRBV6-3,few,CASSYLAGGVEQYF,TGTGCCAGCAGTTACTTGGCGGGAGGAGTCGAGCAGTACTTC
NA,TRBJ2-7,TRBV20-1,few,CSARDLIQLGGEQYF,TGCAGTGCTAGAGATCTCATACAGCTCGGGGGCGAGCAGTACTTC
NA,TRBJ2-3,TRBV7-8,many,CASSLPPRGSDTQYF,TGTGCCAGCAGCCTCCCCCCTCGAGGGTCAGATACGCAGTATTTT
TRBD2,TRBJ2-3,TRBV19,NA,CATRGTSDTDTQYF,TGTGCGACGCGGGGGACTAGCGACACAGATACGCAGTATTTT
NA,TRBJ1-4,TRBV6-4,NA,CASSDSAGDEKLFF,TGTGCCAGCAGTGACTCGGCGGGCGATGAAAAACTGTTTTTT
TRBD2,TRBJ2-1,TRBV20-1,few,CSARVGLAGQAYNEQFF,TGCAGTGCTAGAGTGGGACTAGCGGGTCAGGCCTACAATGAGCAGTTCTTC
NA,TRBJ1-5,TRBV10-2,few,CASSGGGTGNQPQHF,TGCGCCAGCAGTGGGGGAGGGACGGGCAATCAGCCCCAGCATTTT
NA,TRBJ2-5,TRBV7-2,few,CASSPQEVETQYF,TGTGCCAGCAGCCCCCAGGAGGTAGAGACCCAGTACTTC
NA,TRBJ1-2,TRBV14,few,CASSQGFRRGPRYGYTF,TGTGCCAGCAGCCAAGGGTTTCGAAGGGGCCCACGCTATGGCTACACCTTC
TRBD1,TRBJ2-3,TRBV6-1,NA,CASKRTGPSTDTQYF,TGTGCCAGCAAAAGGACAGGGCCTAGCACAGATACGCAGTATTTT
TRBD2,TRBJ2-5,TRBV6-5,few,CASKSSGIRGTQYF,TGTGCCAGCAAAAGTAGCGGGATTAGAGGGACCCAGTACTTC
TRBD2,TRBJ2-5,TRBV5-1,few,CASSSTSGTEETQYF,TGCGCCAGCAGCTCCACTAGCGGGACCGAAGAGACCCAGTACTTC
NA,TRBJ1-5,TRBV2,many,CASTGTGLSNQPQHF,TGTGCCAGCACTGGAACAGGTCTCAGCAATCAGCCCCAGCATTTT
NA,TRBJ1-2,TRBV29-1,NA,CSAGGGYGYTF,TGCAGCGCAGGAGGGGGCTATGGCTACACCTTC
NA,TRBJ2-3,TRBV12-3/TRBV12-4,once,CASSPDQLAGLVGDTQYF,TGTGCCAGCAGCCCCGACCAACTAGCCGGACTGGTTGGAGATACGCAATATTTT
NA,TRBJ1-2,TRBV3-1,NA,CASSPSSPVLHGYTF,TGTGCCAGCAGCCCCTCCTCGCCGGTACTCCATGGCTACACCTTC
NA,TRBJ1-2,TRBV12-3/TRBV12-4,NA,CAGSLGQLYGYTF,TGTGCCGGCAGCCTAGGACAGCTCTATGGCTACACCTTC
NA,TRBJ2-1,TRBV12-3/TRBV12-4,few,CASGRPVDEQFF,TGTGCCAGCGGCCGCCCAGTCGATGAGCAGTTCTTC
NA,TRBJ1-1,TRBV14,few,CASQDSHTEAFF,TGTGCCAGCCAGGACAGCCACACTGAAGCTTTCTTT
NA,TRBJ1-4,TRBV6-1,few,CASSESSGREKLFF,TGTGCCAGCAGTGAATCTTCAGGGCGGGAAAAACTGTTTTTT